This T cell receptor (beta chain) was retrieved from a study of shared clonotypes between healthy human individuals. Execution of the assay was at deep level. On ten immunoSEQ deep assay plates, unsorted PBMC DNA was sequenced. Here immunoSEQ multiplex PCR was the method, and the copy in TCRdb shows in-frame clones only, minus some. Among fewer than 700,000 clones listed, around 77% were seen once. Tens of millions of PBMCs were counted before genomic DNA extraction. Trimming took 5 bases from V and 2 from J; bases not matched to a gene: 3. Germline lookup yields CDR1 SNHLY and CDR2 FYNNEI. The CDR3 loop spans 16 amino acids.

Sequenced: PBMCs. This sequence was found in a woman in her thirties or forties in good health. Some clones in this sample may be carry-over from other donors' samples. The V call is TRBV2, the J call TRBJ2-5; TRBD2 aligns across 15 bases. CDR3 in DNA: TGTGCCAGCAGTCAGGGGACTAGCGGGGGGCAAGAGACCCAGTACTTC. It codes for CASSQGTSGGQETQYF.